This entry describes one TCR beta chain. There is no known antigen for this receptor. The input lacks base qualities; no much larger clone sits a single base away. CD8 naive samples were obtained by positive selection for CCR7 among CD45RO-negative cells, yielding a CD45RA+CCR7+ population from which TemRA cells were excluded. The donors were healthy, HIV-negative adults with no recently reported acute infections or vaccinations. Only Caucasian adults living in Nashville, Tennessee, USA were represented among the donors. After blood collection by leukapheresis, PBMCs were isolated using Ficoll-Histopaque density gradient centrifugation and then cryopreserved in the vapor phase of liquid nitrogen. Analytical flow cytometry was used to check the purity and quantity of each magnetically sorted T cell population. Genomic DNA was isolated from each sorted fraction and quantified by UV absorbance on a Nanodrop 2000c.

The CDR3 sequence holds 13 residues, the cysteine and phenylalanine included. The sequence is cut down to CDR3 DNA, 39 bases in frame from base 1. V is pared back by 5 bases and J by 3 bases, with 7 bases lying between the germline termini. The germline V gene (reference sequence) gives CDR1 as LNHDA and CDR2 as SQIVND. The data were taken from a study of shared clonotypes between healthy human individuals (dated by TCRdb to 2019 to 2021). Regarding the research as a whole: A few men and a couple of women, aged 18 to 49 years, made up the cohort. For each donor, CD4 naive and CD4 memory were each run on three plates, CD8 naive on two plates, and CD8 memory on one plate. The study deeply sequenced blood TCR repertoires of five healthy adults to estimate repertoire size and the extent of clonotype sharing between individuals. Different laboratories and diverse techniques were used to prepare libraries and sequence TCR repertoires, to increase sequencing depth and limit assay-specific biases. Leukapheresis yielded between about 0.94 and 8.9 billion PBMCs per donor.

Using the deep immunoSEQ assay, TCR CDR3 regions were amplified from genomic DNA by multiplex PCR. For each cell subset, the extracted genomic DNA was distributed evenly across all wells of several immunoSEQ 96-well plates, and each plate served as one replicate. Each replicate PCR for sorted subsets received around 0.2 ug genomic DNA, equal to tens of thousands of T cell genomes. The purified libraries were quantified using a Qubit 3.0 fluorometer, sized with a Bioanalyzer 2100, and then quantified again using the KAPA Library Quantification kit. Each immunoSEQ 96-well plate was sequenced on its own single-read 150-cycle Illumina NextSeq 550 flow cell. The original pipeline was this. Because the immunoSEQ output held only junctional sequences and lacked quality scores, the filtering could not match the filtering applied to full-length reads. Sequences were annotated with PyIR, a Python wrapper for IgBLAST v1.9, and V/J genes and CDR3 were assigned using IMGT germline references. Reads were filtered out if the reads had weak V/J assignments (E-value above 1e-6), no CDR3, stop codons, out-of-frame junctions, or ambiguous translated residues. V3J clonotypes were defined by identical inferred V gene, J gene, and CDR3 amino acid sequence. Percentage overlap between repertoires was computed as shared unique clonotypes divided by the size of the smaller repertoire. Richness of each repertoire was evaluated using RTK rarefaction, the Chao1 estimator, and Recon v2.1 estimates of unobserved clonotypes. Generation probabilities for all TCRbeta clonotypes obtained by the gDNA method from a few donors were computed using OLGA. Drawn from immuneACCESS, this table holds only the in-frame rearrangements with V and J called that TCRdb kept. Clones are partly lost; checked studies trace under half to an unresolved V gene and leave the rest unexplained. That table supplies the V and J calls and clone size; D and trimming were determined from the DNA. In all, the sample holds about 2.2 million clones, and 80% to 95% of those were seen once. About 1.6% of the sample comes from the top ten.

The paper's findings and limits, for the study overall: Because the study included a small number of donors, the genetic and exposure-history diversity represented was limited. Even with the large sequencing depth, rarefaction of the sorted-subset datasets indicated that sequencing was incomplete. Pairwise subsampling indicated that sequencing depth was expected to affect the degree of clonotype sharing among donors. Estimated clonotype richness was generally larger for naive than for memory subsets. Clonotypes shared by all four sorted-subset donors showed higher generation probabilities than non-shared clonotypes. Only blood was sampled, and tissue TCR repertoires likely differ from those in blood. When four donors were compared, the shared fraction of clonotypes was 5% to 6.5% for naive CD4, about 4% for naive CD8, 2.3% for memory CD4, and 0.3% to 0.5% for memory CD8.

This clonotype was sampled from a man younger than 35 in good health. Some clones in this sample may be carry-over from other donors' samples. The rearranged chain carries TRBV19 and TRBJ2-2, with TRBD1 as a weak D call on 5 bases. The specimen sequenced was naive CD8+ T cells from PBMCs. Per the publication, the cell subset or site label means: CD45RA+CCR7+. The nucleotides are TGTGCCAGTAGTTTGACAGACACCGGGGAGCTGTTTTTT. Translated, this gives CASSLTDTGELFF. Joined to the reference TRBV19 and TRBJ2-2 proteins, this CDR3 gives the full variable domain: DGGITQSPKYLFRKEGQNVTLSCEQNLNHDAMYWYRQDPGQGLRLIYYSQIVNDFQKGDIAEGYSVSREKKESFPLTVTSAQKNPTAFYLCASSLTDTGELFFGEGSRLTVL.